A selection of T cell receptor beta chains follows, all from one sample in a study of cytomegalovirus exposure and HLA in healthy donors. Method: immunoSEQ multiplex PCR; TCRdb's copy keeps in-frame clones and lacks some. The profile covers roughly 99,000 clones, with roughly 70% appearing a single time and 1.8% taken by the ten largest. The specimen sequenced was PBMCs. The receptors derive from a male donor in good health and CMV-seronegative. Each CDR3 is given without its conserved first and last residue. The D gene is left open where the match is weak.

TRBJ1-5 | TRBV2 | . | ASSEGVGDTNQPQH
TRBJ1-5 | TRBV30 | . | AWSADRGGNQPQH
TRBJ2-5 | TRBV7-2 | TRBD2 | ASSSPGGGETQY
TRBJ2-7 | TRBV2 | TRBD1 | ASSAQGVSYEQY
TRBJ2-7 | TRBV4-3 | TRBD1 | ASSQEGDRGLTPSYEQY
TRBJ2-7 | TRBV14 | TRBD2 | ASSQGSGVESSGISYEQY
TRBJ1-3 | TRBV4-3 | . | ASSQVSGSGNTIY
TRBJ2-7 | TRBV27 | . | ASSPTLTGLEQY
TRBJ2-7 | TRBV29-1 | TRBD1 | SVLKLRDRAYEQY
TRBJ2-5 | TRBV20-1 | . | SARDQETQY
TRBJ2-1 | TRBV29-1 | TRBD2 | SVDAGVSLSEQF
TRBJ1-2 | TRBV6-1 | TRBD1 | ASSLRQGDYGYT
TRBJ2-7 | TRBV7-9 | TRBD1 | ASSSGGTGAEQY
TRBJ1-1 | TRBV27 | . | ASSLLSNTEAF
TRBJ2-3 | TRBV28 | TRBD2 | ASSAGSGSVDTQY
TRBJ2-7 | TRBV27 | TRBD2 | ASSQVPAGVAVNEQY
TRBJ2-1 | TRBV2 | TRBD1 | ASKFGQGLTYNEQF
TRBJ1-1 | TRBV5-1 | TRBD1 | ASSWTGGGKNTEAF
TRBJ2-5 | TRBV7-9 | TRBD1 | ASSHRGQETQY
TRBJ2-7 | TRBV28 | TRBD1 | ASSTRTGTDEQY
TRBJ2-7 | TRBV6-5 | TRBD1 | ASTLGTGATYEQY
TRBJ2-1 | TRBV7-3 | TRBD2 | ASSLNGRANEQF
TRBJ1-1 | TRBV2 | . | ASSEQGTVAEAF
TRBJ1-5 | TRBV4-3 | . | ASSQYQGSNQPQH
TRBJ2-7 | TRBV9 | . | ASSVASGESYEQY
TRBJ2-1 | TRBV2 | TRBD2 | ASSGLAHTYNEQF
TRBJ2-3 | TRBV27 | . | ASRAGTDTQY
TRBJ1-4 | TRBV4-2 | . | ASSQVWGGGTNEKLF
TRBJ2-1 | TRBV9 | TRBD2 | ASSEDSGRSNEQF
TRBJ2-7 | TRBV30 | TRBD1 | AWSRDRAYEQY
TRBJ2-1 | TRBV27 | TRBD2 | ASSPRTSGRANEQF
TRBJ1-2 | TRBV27 | . | ASSLSGGGYT
TRBJ2-5 | TRBV6-5 | TRBD2 | ASSVRGLQETQY
TRBJ2-2 | TRBV9 | TRBD1 | ASSSPGGRAGELF
TRBJ2-7 | TRBV7-2 | TRBD2 | ASRLLGGTYEQY
TRBJ2-5 | TRBV7-7 | . | ASSLSAGAETQY
TRBJ2-7 | TRBV19 | TRBD1 | ATKPGQGWEQY